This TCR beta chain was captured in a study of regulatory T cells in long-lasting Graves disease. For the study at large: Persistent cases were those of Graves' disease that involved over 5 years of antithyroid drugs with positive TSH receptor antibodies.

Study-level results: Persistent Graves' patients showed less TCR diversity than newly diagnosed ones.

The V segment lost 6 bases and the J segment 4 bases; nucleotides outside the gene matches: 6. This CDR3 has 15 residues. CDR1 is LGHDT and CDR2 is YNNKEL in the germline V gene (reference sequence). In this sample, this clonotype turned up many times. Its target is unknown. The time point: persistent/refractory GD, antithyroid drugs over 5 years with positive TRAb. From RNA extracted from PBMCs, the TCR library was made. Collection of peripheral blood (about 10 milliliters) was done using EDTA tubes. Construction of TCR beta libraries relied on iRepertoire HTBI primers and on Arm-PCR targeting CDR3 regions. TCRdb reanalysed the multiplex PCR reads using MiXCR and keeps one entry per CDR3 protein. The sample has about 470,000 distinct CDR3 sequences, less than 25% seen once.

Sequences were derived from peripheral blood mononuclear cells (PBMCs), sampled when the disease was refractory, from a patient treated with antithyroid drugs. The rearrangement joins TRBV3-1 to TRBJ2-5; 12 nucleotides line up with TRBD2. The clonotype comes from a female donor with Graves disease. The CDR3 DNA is TGTGCCAGCAGTCTCCTAGCGGGAGGGTCAGAGACCCAGTACTTC. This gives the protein CASSLLAGGSETQYF.